This entry lists 24 T cell receptor beta chains sequenced from one sample in a study of shared clonotypes between healthy human individuals. Assay used: immunoSEQ multiplex PCR; TCRdb lists only in-frame clones, some missing. This table holds roughly 500,000 clones, roughly 95% found once. The sequencing sample was made of naive CD4+ T cells sorted from blood. The subset here: CD45RA+ positively selected. All receptors come from a woman aged 25 to 39 in good health.

The chain couples TRBV19 to TRBJ1-4, with 9 positions matching TRBD1. The CDR3 is 16 amino acids. Germline loops: CDR1 LNHDA, CDR2 SQIVND (reference sequence). With V trimmed by 3 bases and J by 7 bases, 9 bases remained unmatched. CDR3 sequence (DNA): TGTGCCAGTAGTATCAGTCCGGGACAGGGCGGTGAAAAACTGTTTTTT. Protein product: CASSISPGQGGEKLFF.

The V and J genes are TRBV9 and TRBJ2-1; TRBD1 matches 7 bases. This CDR3 is built from 12 residues. V shed 2 bases and J 8 bases; nucleotides not matched to a gene: 1. Germline loops: CDR1 SGDLS, CDR2 YYNGEE. The CDR3 sequence is CASSVTGYEQFF. The DNA of the CDR3 is TGTGCCAGCAGCGTGACAGGGTATGAGCAGTTCTTC.

The V call is TRBV28, the J call TRBJ2-3; either TRBD1 or TRBD2 may supply D (5 bases each). There are 13 residues in the CDR3. CDR1 is MDHEN and CDR2 is SYDVKM in the germline V gene. V lost 8 bases to trimming and J lost 4 bases, with 13 bases between them. The DNA for the CDR3 is TGTGCCAGCGGATCCTCGGGACCAGATACGCAGTATTTT. Residues: CASGSSGPDTQYF.

The rearrangement uses TRBV6-1 and TRBJ2-4; D gene unclear. Germline V gives CDR1 MNHNS, CDR2 SASEGT. The CDR3 loop spans 14 amino acids. The ends were cut back, 3 bases at V and 7 bases at J, with 13 bases in the middle. CDR3 bases: TGTGCCAGCAGTGACGCCTTAGAGGTTAACATTCAGTACTTC. This codes for CASSDALEVNIQYF.

This chain uses TRBV6-1 with TRBJ1-1; the match to TRBD1 covers 11 bases. The CDR3 is 14 amino acids. Looked up from germline, CDR1 is MNHNS and CDR2 is SASEGT. V lost 3 bases, J lost 4 bases, and 1 base stayed unmatched. CDR3 protein: CASSEGTGGTEAFF. CDR3 nucleotide sequence: TGTGCCAGCAGTGAGGGGACAGGGGGCACTGAAGCTTTCTTT.

The chain employs TRBV28 and TRBJ1-3; a possible D gene is TRBD1 (6 bases). V was shortened by 4 bases and J by 8 bases, with 21 bases between the two germline ends. The CDR3 spans 16 residues. CDR1 and CDR2 (germline): MDHEN, SYDVKM. The CDR3 DNA sequence: TGTGCCAGCAGTTCTACCCGAGGGGGGAAGAGGGACACCATATATTTT. Translating it yields CASSSTRGGKRDTIYF.

The DNA of the CDR3 is TGCAGCGTTGGTCAGGGACAGAAGCAGTACTTC. It codes for CSVGQGQKQYF. The chain couples TRBV29-1 to TRBJ2-7, with 7 positions matching TRBD1. Germline lookup yields CDR1 SQVTM and CDR2 ANQGSEA. The ends lost 4 bases at V and 8 bases at J; junction bases unmatched: 5. The CDR3 is made up of 11 amino acids.

The chain employs TRBV6-6 and TRBJ2-3, with D uncertain. Germline-derived CDR1 and CDR2 are MNHNY and SVGAGI (reference sequence). The CDR3 has 12 residues. Trimming took off 4 bases at V and 4 bases at J, with 6 bases between the two ends. CDR3 loop: CASSLRPDTQYF. The CDR3 DNA reads TGTGCCAGCAGTTTACGCCCAGATACGCAGTATTTT.

V and J are TRBV18 and TRBJ2-1; unclear D gene. Germline CDR1 is KGHSH and CDR2 is LQKENI. Trimming shortened V by 1 base and J by 8 bases, and 6 bases separated the two germline ends. CDR3 length equals 12 residues. Here the CDR3 DNA reads TGTGCCAGCTCACCACGCCGGGATGAGCAGTTCTTC. Translation gives CASSPRRDEQFF.

The CDR3 loop is CAWAGPGARGTEAFF. The CDR3 DNA sequence: TGTGCCTGGGCAGGCCCGGGAGCCAGGGGAACTGAAGCTTTCTTT. V usage is TRBV30 and J usage is TRBJ1-1, with D maybe TRBD1 (6 bases). V lost 5 bases to trimming and J lost 5 bases, with 21 bases between them. Germline V CDR1 and CDR2: GTSNPN, SVGIG (reference sequence). The CDR3 sequence is 15 residues long.

This clone appeared a single time. The CDR3 loop is CASSAGVSSGYTF. DNA for the CDR3: TGTGCCAGCAGCGCAGGGGTTTCGTCTGGCTACACCTTC. The rearrangement joins TRBV13 to TRBJ1-2, with a tentative D call TRBD1 (6 bases). Germline CDR1 PRHDT, CDR2 FYEKMQ (reference sequence). V lost 5 bases and J 7 bases, leaving 14 bases between the germline ends. The CDR3 is made up of 13 amino acids. The whole variable domain, remainder taken from reference TRBV13 and TRBJ1-2, is AAGVIQSPRHLIKEKRETATLKCYPIPRHDTVYWYQQGPGQDPQFLISFYEKMQSDKGSIPDRFSAQQFSDYHSELNMSSLELGDSALYFCASSAGVSSGYTFGSGTRLTVV.

In this sample, this clone turned up once. The chain carries TRBV2 and TRBJ2-1; no clear D gene. CDR3 length: 14 amino acids. Germline values: CDR1 SNHLY, CDR2 FYNNEI. V lost 4 bases and J 0 bases, leaving 7 bases between the germline ends. The CDR3, as DNA: TGTGCCAGCAGTGTCCAGAGCTCCTACAATGAGCAGTTCTTC. Its translation is CASSVQSSYNEQFF.

The chain couples TRBV5-1 to TRBJ2-1; 11 bases align to TRBD2. CDR3 length equals 18 residues. Germline trimming cut 3 bases from V and 0 bases from J; bases unmatched to any gene: 8. Germline values: CDR1 SGHRS, CDR2 YFSETQ. CDR3 in amino acids: CASSSEGTSGRSYNEQFF. The CDR3 DNA sequence: TGCGCCAGCAGCTCCGAGGGGACTAGCGGTCGCTCCTACAATGAGCAGTTCTTC.

This clone was counted a single time. The J gene is TRBJ2-5, the V gene TRBV4-1, with D possibly matching TRBD2 (6 bases). Germline V gives CDR1 MGHRA, CDR2 YSYEKL. V was pared by 0 bases and J by 6 bases, with 17 bases between. The CDR3 is 16 residues long. The CDR3, as DNA: TGCGCCAGCAGCCAAGATTCGGGACTGAACCTACAGACCCAGTACTTC. Amino acid sequence: CASSQDSGLNLQTQYF.

This rearrangement joins TRBV5-1 to TRBJ1-1; D might be TRBD1 (5 bases). Per germline, CDR1 SGHRS and CDR2 YFSETQ. Trimming removed 4 bases from V and 5 bases from J, with 18 bases in between. The length of the CDR3 is 15 residues. In DNA, the CDR3 is TGCGCCAGCAGCGCAGTTTTAGGGGTACGGACTGAAGCTTTCTTT. This sequence encodes CASSAVLGVRTEAFF.

The chain couples TRBV7-2 to TRBJ1-6; no clear D gene. CDR1 and CDR2 (germline): SGHTA, FQGNSA. CDR3 length: 15 amino acids. Between the trimmed V and J ends, which lost 3 bases and 10 bases, there was a span of 16 bases. CDR3 nucleotides: TGTGCCAGCAGCTTTAAGTTCCAAGCGGGCTCACCCCTCCACTTT. Its protein product is CASSFKFQAGSPLHF.

Here the CDR3 reads CASSESTWTVYRNEQYF. The CDR3 DNA follows: TGCGCCAGCAGTGAGTCGACTTGGACAGTCTACCGGAACGAGCAGTACTTC. This sequence joins TRBV10-2 and TRBJ2-7; D may be TRBD1 (6 bases). The ends were cut back, 0 bases at V and 5 bases at J, with 20 bases in the middle. The CDR3 consists of 17 residues. Germline loops: CDR1 WSHSY, CDR2 SAAADI.

The V gene is TRBV7-2, the J gene TRBJ1-3, with TRBD1 as a possible D gene (5 bases). Trimming took 5 bases from V and 7 from J, leaving 15 bases between them. CDR1 and CDR2 from the germline V gene are SGHTA and FQGNSA. The CDR3 runs 14 residues. CDR3 in amino acids: CASSPGRLRNTIYF. Written as DNA, the CDR3 is TGTGCCAGCAGCCCGGGACGTTTGCGGAACACCATATATTTT.

The CDR3 sequence is CASSFFCPRDPLHEQYF. The CDR3 DNA sequence: TGTGCCAGCAGCTTCTTCTGTCCCCGGGACCCTTTGCACGAGCAGTACTTC. V gene TRBV11-3 combines with J gene TRBJ2-7; perhaps D is TRBD1 or TRBD2 (5 bases each). The CDR3 extends over 17 amino acids. Germline CDR1 SGHNT, CDR2 YENEEA. The germline V and J ends were trimmed by 3 bases and 5 bases, with 23 bases remaining between them.

This chain connects TRBV5-1 to TRBJ2-7; no reliable D call. Per the germline V gene, CDR1 is SGHRS and CDR2 is YFSETQ. Trimming pared 1 base from V and 5 bases from J, leaving 7 bases between. The CDR3 contains 12 residues. The CDR3 region is CASSLSVHEQYF. DNA of the CDR3: TGCGCCAGCAGCTTGTCTGTCCACGAGCAGTACTTC.

The rearrangement links TRBV27 to TRBJ2-7; D not certain. Trimming left V 8 bases short and J 2 bases short, with 7 bases between. The CDR3 sequence is 11 residues long. Germline CDR1 reads MNHEY; CDR2 reads SMNVEV (reference sequence). CDR3 nucleotides: TGTGCCAGCTGGAGCACCTACGAGCAGTACTTC. Its protein is CASWSTYEQYF.

This clone was seen only once. The genes are TRBV4-2 and TRBJ2-7, with 10 positions matching TRBD2. The V and J ends lost 0 bases and 4 bases, in that order; junction bases with no gene match: 6. CDR1 is LGHNA, CDR2 YNFKEQ, per germline. The CDR3 totals 16 residues. The CDR3 is CASSQDASGSWYEQYF. As DNA, the CDR3 is TGTGCCAGCAGCCAAGATGCTAGCGGGAGTTGGTACGAGCAGTACTTC.

V and J are TRBV19 and TRBJ1-1, with 7 bases matching TRBD1. Germline CDR1 and CDR2: LNHDA and SQIVND (reference sequence). The CDR3 has 14 residues. Trimming took 2 bases from V and 3 from J; bases not matched to a gene: 3. The CDR3 here is CASSINRGYTEAFF. The CDR3 region has the DNA TGTGCCAGTAGTATAAACAGGGGCTACACTGAAGCTTTCTTT.

V is TRBV25-1 and J is TRBJ2-3; 8 positions agree with TRBD2. With 6 bases clipped from V and 6 bases from J, the junction kept 5 bases outside the gene matches. The germline V gene encodes CDR1 MGHDK and CDR2 SYGVNS. This CDR3 has 13 residues. This chain's CDR3 is CASRQREWDTQYF. Written as DNA, the CDR3 is TGTGCCAGCAGGCAGCGGGAGTGGGATACGCAGTATTTT.